This paragraph covers one TCR beta chain sequence. Original data processing: Researchers report that nucleated cell counts were estimated from reference gene primer amplification. Profiling relied on immunoSEQ multiplex PCR, and the TCRdb table lists in-frame clones only, not all of them. For V, J and clone size, that table is used; D and trimming come from the DNA. Here the sample spans some 220,000 clones, 75% to 85% being singletons. Germline CDR1 and CDR2: MDHEN and SYDVKM. CDR3 length equals 14 residues. Trimming took 3 bases from V and 9 from J; bases not matched to a gene: 5. This entry comes from a study of blood T cell repertoires in COVID-19. Whole-study context: The United States, Italy and Spain supplied acute and convalescent COVID-19 samples. The cDNA or gDNA used as material had been derived from T cells, B-cell-depleted T cells, or PBMCs.

Sequences were obtained from peripheral blood. This rearrangement joins TRBV28 to TRBJ1-6, with 7 bases lining up with TRBD1. This sequence originates from a human donor in a cohort sampled during active COVID-19. The CDR3 region has the DNA TGTGCCAGCAGTTTGACAGGGTGGGGTTCACCCCTCCACTTT. This translates into CASSLTGWGSPLHF. The entire variable domain, with the rest obtained from reference TRBV28 and TRBJ1-6, is as follows: DVKVTQSSRYLVKRTGEKVFLECVQDMDHENMFWYRQDPGLGLRLIYFSYDVKMKEKGDIPEGYSVSREKKERFSLILESASTNQTSMYLCASSLTGWGSPLHFGNGTRLTVT.